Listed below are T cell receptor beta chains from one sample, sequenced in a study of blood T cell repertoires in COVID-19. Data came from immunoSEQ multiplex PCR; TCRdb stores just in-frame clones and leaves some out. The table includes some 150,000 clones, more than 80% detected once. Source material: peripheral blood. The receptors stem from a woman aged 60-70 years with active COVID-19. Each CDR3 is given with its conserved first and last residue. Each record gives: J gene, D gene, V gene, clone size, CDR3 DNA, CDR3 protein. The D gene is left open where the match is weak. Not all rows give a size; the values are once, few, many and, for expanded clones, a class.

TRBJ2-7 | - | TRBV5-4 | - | TGTGCCAGCAGCTTTTCGCGGAGTAGGTCCTACGAGCAGTACTTC | CASSFSRSRSYEQYF
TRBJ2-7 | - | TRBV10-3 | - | TGTGCCACCCGGACTCGATACGAGCAGTACTTC | CATRTRYEQYF
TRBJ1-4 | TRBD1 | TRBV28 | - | TGTGCCAGCAGGGACAGGGTAGCAACTAATGAAAAACTGTTTTTT | CASRDRVATNEKLFF
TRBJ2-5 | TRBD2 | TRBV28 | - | TGTGCCAGCATCTCTCCCCGGCAGGGAGGGAGAAAGACCCAGTACTTC | CASISPRQGGRKTQYF
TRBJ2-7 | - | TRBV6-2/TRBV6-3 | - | TGTGCCAGCAGTTACGACAGGACCTTCTCCTACGAGCAGTACTTC | CASSYDRTFSYEQYF
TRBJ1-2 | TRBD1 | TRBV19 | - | TGTGCCAGTAGTCTCGGACAGGGGAACTATGGCTACACCTTC | CASSLGQGNYGYTF
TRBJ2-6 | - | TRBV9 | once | TGTGCCAGCAGCGTAGGGCAGGGGACGTATACAGGCTCTGGGGCCAACGTCCTGACTTTC | CASSVGQGTYTGSGANVLTF
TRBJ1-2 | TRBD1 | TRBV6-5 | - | TGTGCCAGCAACCGGGACAGGGGAATCGATGGCTACACCTTC | CASNRDRGIDGYTF
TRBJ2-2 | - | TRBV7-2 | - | TGTGCCAGCAGCTTAGTAGTCGCCAGCGTAGTCACCGGGGAGCTGTTTTTT | CASSLVVASVVTGELFF
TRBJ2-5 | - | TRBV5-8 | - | TGTGCCAGCAGCTTGACTCGCTTGACTACCCAGTACTTC | CASSLTRLTTQYF
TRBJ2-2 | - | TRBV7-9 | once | TGTGCCAGCAGCTTAGCGGCTGGCACCGGGGAGCTGTTTTTT | CASSLAAGTGELFF
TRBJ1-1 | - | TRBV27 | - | TGTGCCAGCAGTTTAATCGGGAGAGGGTCTGAAGCTTTCTTT | CASSLIGRGSEAFF
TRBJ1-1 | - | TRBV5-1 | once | TGCGCCAGCAGCTTGGGTGGGGGCCTTGAAGCTTTCTTT | CASSLGGGLEAFF
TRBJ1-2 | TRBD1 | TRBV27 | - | TGTGCCAGCAGTCGCGCGACAGGGGAAGGCTACACCTTC | CASSRATGEGYTF
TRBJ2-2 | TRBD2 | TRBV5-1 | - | TGCGCCAGCAGCCCACTGACTAGCGGGAGGGCCCTCACCGGGGAGCTGTTTTTT | CASSPLTSGRALTGELFF
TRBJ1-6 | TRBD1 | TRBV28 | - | TGTGCCAGCATCGTAGGACAGGGATATAATTCACCCCTCCACTTT | CASIVGQGYNSPLHF
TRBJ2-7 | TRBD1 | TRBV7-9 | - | TGTGCCAGCAGCTCATACGGGACAGGGGGGCCGGAGCAGTACTTC | CASSSYGTGGPEQYF
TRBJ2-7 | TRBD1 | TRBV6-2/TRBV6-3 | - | TGTGCCAGCAGTTTCCCTCGGACAGGGGGCAAGGACGAGCAGTACTTC | CASSFPRTGGKDEQYF
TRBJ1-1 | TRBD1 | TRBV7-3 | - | TGTGCCAGCAGCTTAGCCCCGAGAGGGGGCTTGAACACTGAAGCTTTCTTT | CASSLAPRGGLNTEAFF
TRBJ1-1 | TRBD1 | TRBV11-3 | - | TGTGCCAGCAGCCACGGGACAGGGGGCGCGAAGGGTGAAGCTTTCTTT | CASSHGTGGAKGEAFF
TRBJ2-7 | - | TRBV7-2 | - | TGTGCCAGCAGCTTAGTTTGGGCCGGGATAAGGACCTACGAGCAGTACTTC | CASSLVWAGIRTYEQYF
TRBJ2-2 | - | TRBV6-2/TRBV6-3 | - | TGTGCCAGCAGTAATAACGGGGAGCTGTTTTTT | CASSNNGELFF
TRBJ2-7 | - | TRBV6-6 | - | TGTGCCACCTCTCCCGGACAGGGAGGGTACGAGCAGTACTTC | CATSPGQGGYEQYF
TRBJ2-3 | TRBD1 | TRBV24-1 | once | TGTGCCACCAGTGATTTAGGGGGCTATACAGATACGCAGTATTTT | CATSDLGGYTDTQYF
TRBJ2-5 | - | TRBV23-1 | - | TGCGCCAGCAGTCAATCGGGGGGAGCGCAAGAGACCCAGTACTTC | CASSQSGGAQETQYF
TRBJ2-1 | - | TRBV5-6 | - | TGTGCCAGCATCCCGAAGTCGAGCAATGAGCAGTTCTTC | CASIPKSSNEQFF
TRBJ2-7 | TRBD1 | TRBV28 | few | TGTGCCAGCAGCAACAGGGGTGGAGGCCTCTTGGACGAGCAGTACTTC | CASSNRGGGLLDEQYF
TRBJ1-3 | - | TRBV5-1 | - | TGCGCCAGCAGCTTGGGCTCCCCTGGTAGCGGAAACACCATATATTTT | CASSLGSPGSGNTIYF
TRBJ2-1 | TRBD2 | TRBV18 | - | TGTGCCAGCTCACCACCGGGACTAGTGGGGGGGAATGAGCAGTTCTTC | CASSPPGLVGGNEQFF
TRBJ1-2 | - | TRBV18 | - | TGTGCCAGCTCACCGGGACTCCGACAAACCTTC | CASSPGLRQTF
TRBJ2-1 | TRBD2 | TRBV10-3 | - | TGTGCCATCAGCACCGGGGCGGGAGCCTACAATGAGCAGTTCTTC | CAISTGAGAYNEQFF
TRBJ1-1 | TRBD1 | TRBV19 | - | TGTGCCAGTAGTGTCGGACAGGTCTACACTGAAGCTTTCTTT | CASSVGQVYTEAFF
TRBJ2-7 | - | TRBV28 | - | TGTGCCAGCAGTCGCCCAAAACAGGGAATCTACGAGCAGTACTTC | CASSRPKQGIYEQYF
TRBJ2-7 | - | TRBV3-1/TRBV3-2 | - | TGTGCCAGCAGCCAAATGAGATCCTACGAGCAGTACTTC | CASSQMRSYEQYF
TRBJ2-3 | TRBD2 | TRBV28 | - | TGTGCCAGCAGTCTCCGACTAGCGGGAAACGCAGATACGCAGTATTTT | CASSLRLAGNADTQYF
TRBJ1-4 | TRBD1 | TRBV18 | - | TGTGCCAGCTCACCTAAACAGGGGGCTAATGAAAAACTGTTTTTT | CASSPKQGANEKLFF
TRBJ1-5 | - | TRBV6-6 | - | TGTGCCAGCAGTCCACTATCGGGACAACTATATAGCAATCAGCCCCAGCATTTT | CASSPLSGQLYSNQPQHF
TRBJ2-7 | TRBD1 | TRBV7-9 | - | TGTGCCAGCAGCGAGGGACAGGGGGCTAACGGCGAGCAGTACTTC | CASSEGQGANGEQYF
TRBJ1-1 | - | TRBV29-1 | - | TGCAGCGCCGGGCGGGGGGAGTTTGCTGAAGCTTTCTTT | CSAGRGEFAEAFF